The clone carrying this T cell receptor beta chain was observed a few times. Its antigen is still unknown. Germline trimming cut 3 bases from V and 7 bases from J; bases unmatched to any gene: 8. In germline, CDR1 is LGHNA, CDR2 YSLEER. CDR3 length equals 16 residues. These data originate in a study of T cells in Graves' hyperthyroidism and ophthalmopathy. Source material for PBMCs was about 11 ml fresh peripheral blood. The investigators amplified TCR beta CDR3 regions from RNA transcripts. The primer set for the first-round RT-PCR of the TCR CDR3 was HTBI. TCRdb reanalysed the multiplex PCR reads using MiXCR and keeps one entry per CDR3 protein. The table has about 290,000 distinct CDR3 sequences, about 14% seen once. Points from the study as a whole: Before onset, ophthalmopathy was predicted by the model a median approximately 6.7 months earlier. Blood samples included most of the expanded thyroid clonotypes exceeding 0.001. Researchers report that a 13 V-J model separated ophthalmopathy from stable hyperthyroidism.

This sequence joins TRBV4-3 and TRBJ2-1, with 11 bases that match TRBD2. The sample taken for sequencing was blood. The origin of this receptor is a woman aged 25-40 years with Graves' hyperthyroidism that later progressed to Graves' ophthalmopathy. The DNA for the CDR3 is TGCGCCAGCAGCCAGGCCGGGACTAGCGGACTAAATGAGCAGTTCTTC. The encoded protein is CASSQAGTSGLNEQFF.